Given below is one T cell receptor (beta chain) in context. Germline V gives CDR1 SGHAT, CDR2 FQNNGV. J was trimmed by 4 bases and V by 5 bases; bases with no gene match: 5. The CDR3 length is 15 residues. The record originates from a study of blood T cell repertoires in COVID-19. As for the study in general: The samples span acute and convalescent COVID-19 from the United States, Italy and Spain. The cDNA or gDNA used as material had been derived from T cells, B-cell-depleted T cells, or PBMCs.

TCRdb's table, derived via immunoSEQ multiplex PCR, lists solely in-frame clones and lacks some. The data contain 250,000 to 300,000 clones, about 87% of them singletons. Sequenced input: peripheral blood. The clonotype was recovered from a woman between 40 and 55 years old who had recovered from COVID-19. The chain is built from TRBV11-2 and TRBJ2-2; TRBD2 agrees at 9 bases. The CDR3 loop is CASSLSGGFTGELFF. DNA of the CDR3: TGTGCCAGCAGCCTTAGCGGGGGATTCACCGGGGAGCTGTTTTTT.